The text below deals with one TCR beta chain. The germline CDR1 and CDR2 sequences are SGHNT and YYREEE (reference sequence). With V trimmed by 5 bases and J by 10 bases, 12 bases remained unmatched. This CDR3 is 15 amino acids long. Only in-frame clones appear in the TCRdb table, and some are missing; sequencing was by immunoSEQ multiplex PCR. The sample holds fewer than 300,000 clones, over 70% seen once. This specimen comes from a study of control samples from healthy donors and cancer patients. Sample: PBMCs. The origin of this receptor is a woman aged 55-70 years with lung cancer. The chain uses TRBV5-4 and TRBJ1-2; 12 nucleotides match TRBD1. The CDR3 protein is CASSNHGTGGADYTF. DNA for the CDR3: TGTGCCAGCAGTAACCACGGGACAGGGGGCGCGGACTACACCTTC.